The rows below give T cell receptor beta chains drawn from one sample of a study of shared clonotypes between healthy human individuals. Profiling relied on immunoSEQ multiplex PCR, and the TCRdb table lists in-frame clones only, not all of them. The sample includes hundreds of thousands of clones, just over 95% seen only once; the top ten take around 0.29%. Sequencing was performed on memory CD8+ T cells sorted from blood. The receptors come from a man under 40 in good health. Both conserved end residues are trimmed from each CDR3. The size of a clone is reported for some rows only, either as once, few or many, or as a class for expanded clones.

>TRBV4-1|TRBJ2-3|.
ASSHPAREVTDTQY
>TRBV27|TRBJ1-5|.
ASSLIGGINNQPQH
>TRBV18|TRBJ1-1|.
ASSPNMNTEAF
>TRBV7-9|TRBJ1-1|.
ASSGGFTEAF
>TRBV2|TRBJ1-1|.
ASIPRGGGNTEAF
>TRBV7-9|TRBJ2-3|.
ASSLRDSTDTQY
>TRBV7-9|TRBJ2-7|.
ASSLVEYEQY
>TRBV11-3|TRBJ2-5|.
ASSLGGTQETQY
>TRBV10-3|TRBJ2-7|.
AIRDNSYEQY
>TRBV10-3|TRBJ2-7|.
AISEGYEQY
>TRBV18|TRBJ2-7|.
ASSPRTRGSRYEQY
>TRBV4-1|TRBJ2-7|.
ASSRGDGAISYEQY
>TRBV27|TRBJ2-7|.
ASSFTTSSYEQY
>TRBV6-5|TRBJ2-7|.
ASKVAGGAYEQY
>TRBV5-1|TRBJ2-2|.
ASKIGLAGRIGAGELF
>TRBV7-9|TRBJ2-3|.
ASSLEGTSGITDTQY
>TRBV28|TRBJ2-7|.
ASSHRLGTRTAYEQY
>TRBV5-4|TRBJ1-3|.
ASSNHRAEGNTIY
>TRBV5-1|TRBJ2-3|.
ASSLLKREGLPSTDTQY
>TRBV5-4|TRBJ2-7|.
ASSLYRTSVDEQY
>TRBV5-1|TRBJ2-2|.
ASSAPTRFANTGELF
>TRBV7-9|TRBJ2-4|.
ASSLDGRAGDIQY
>TRBV5-8|TRBJ2-1|once
ASSFGYNEQF
>TRBV5-5|TRBJ1-2|.
ASSLQGDYGYT
>TRBV10-3|TRBJ2-1|.
AISESEGRSEQF
>TRBV28|TRBJ1-5|.
ASRYGHHTSSNQPQH
>TRBV27|TRBJ2-1|once
ASSLSIGQFPTHEQF
>TRBV19|TRBJ2-1|.
ASATPRSKDEQF
>TRBV2|TRBJ2-3|.
ASSEPNPDSTDTQY
>TRBV5-4|TRBJ2-1|.
ASSLPGLGYNEQF
>TRBV19|TRBJ1-1|few
ASSPGTEAF
>TRBV6-5|TRBJ2-5|once
ASRTGTRGPETQY
>TRBV2|TRBJ1-4|.
ASKRANEKLF
>TRBV28|TRBJ2-1|.
ASSLIILAGGYEQF
>TRBV28|TRBJ2-7|.
ASSFSSGRTYEQY
>TRBV6-1|TRBJ2-7|.
ASSEYGYEQY
>TRBV5-1|TRBJ1-1|few
ASVRDSLNTEAF
>TRBV5-6|TRBJ2-7|.
ASSGAAGAYEQY
>TRBV7-8|TRBJ2-2|.
ASSSGTGSRELF
>TRBV6-5|TRBJ2-2|.
ASSYQGATNTGELF
>TRBV29-1|TRBJ2-7|.
SVASRAREAGNSYEQY
>TRBV5-4|TRBJ1-2|.
ASSEAGVSGYT
>TRBV6-1|TRBJ2-3|.
ASSARGQGTDTQY
>TRBV10-3|TRBJ2-1|.
AISPHSGRGDEQF